One sample yielded the 14 T cell receptor beta chains listed below, sequenced in a study of T cells after yellow fever vaccination. TCRdb fed the 5' RACE reads into MiXCR, producing one record per CDR3 protein. The data hold approximately 150,000 distinct CDR3 sequences, with roughly a tenth observed a single time. Sequencing used CD8+ T cells sorted from PBMCs, obtained 45 days after the yellow fever booster vaccination. The source is a man between 18 and 35 years old who received the YFV17D yellow fever vaccine.

This CDR3 is CASSTRQGVNTEAFF. In DNA, the CDR3 is TGTGCCAGCAGTACAAGACAGGGGGTGAACACTGAAGCTTTCTTT. V is TRBV7-9 and J is TRBJ1-1, with TRBD1 identical over 9 bases. Germline values: CDR1 SEHNR, CDR2 FQNEAQ (reference sequence). The CDR3 is 15 residues long. Unmatched junction bases numbered 5, after V lost 6 bases and J lost 0 bases.

The V gene is TRBV6-1, the J gene TRBJ1-5, with TRBD1 identical over 7 bases. The CDR3 has 16 residues. Germline V gene data show CDR1 as MNHNS and CDR2 as SASEGT. J gave up 2 bases and V 7 bases, and 11 bases lay outside the gene matches. CDR3: CASTPRRGLGNQPQHF. The CDR3 region has the DNA TGTGCCAGCACCCCTCGGAGGGGGCTTGGCAATCAGCCCCAGCATTTT.

In its sample, this clonotype was seen a few times. The J gene is TRBJ2-7, the V gene TRBV29-1; the match to TRBD2 covers 8 bases. The CDR3 length is 12 residues. V was clipped by 3 bases and J by 2 bases; unmatched bases: 0. Germline assignment: CDR1 SQVTM and CDR2 ANQGSEA. This CDR3 reads CSVDGGAYEQYF. CDR3 DNA sequence: TGCAGCGTTGACGGGGGGGCCTACGAGCAGTACTTC.

The chain links TRBV6-5 to TRBJ2-7; TRBD1 or TRBD2 may be the D gene (5 bases each). The CDR3 loop spans 13 amino acids. With 9 bases removed from V and 2 bases from J, the gap between germline ends came to 14 bases. Germline V gene sequence: CDR1 MNHEY, CDR2 SVGAGI. For the CDR3, the DNA is TGTGCCAGTAAACGGGACGGAGCCTACGAGCAGTACTTC. Residues: CASKRDGAYEQYF.

This clonotype came up a few times. This chain joins TRBV6-2 or TRBV6-3 and TRBJ2-3; the D gene could be TRBD1 or TRBD2 (5 bases each). Germline V gene sequence: CDR1 MNHEY, CDR2 SVGEGT. The CDR3 is 20 residues long. Trimming cost V 1 base and J 4 bases, with 27 bases left between them. The CDR3 coding sequence is TGTGCCAGCAGTTACTTACTTCGGGGCAGCGTGGCCGTACGGGCAGATACGCAGTATTTT. It codes for CASSYLLRGSVAVRADTQYF.

This clonotype was detected only a few times. The chain couples TRBV6-1 to TRBJ2-7; 7 bases line up with TRBD1. This CDR3 is 15 amino acids long. Germline CDR1 MNHNS, CDR2 SASEGT. The trim removed 6 bases at V and 3 bases at J, leaving 11 bases unmatched. The CDR3 DNA follows: TGTGCCAGCAGCCATCAGGGGGATCCAATCTACGAGCAGTACTTC. Translation: CASSHQGDPIYEQYF.

The rearrangement uses TRBV11-2 and TRBJ2-5; maybe TRBD2 (6 bases). CDR1 and CDR2 from the germline V gene are SGHAT and FQNNGV. Trimming took 5 bases from V and 1 from J, leaving 17 bases between them. This CDR3 is 16 amino acids long. The CDR3 nucleotides read TGTGCCAGCAGCCGCCCCTCGGCGGGGCTCCAAGAGACCCAGTACTTC. Translating it yields CASSRPSAGLQETQYF.

This clonotype was counted many times. The chain joins TRBV5-1 to TRBJ2-7; 8 bases map to TRBD1. This CDR3 has 18 amino acids. Per germline, CDR1 SGHRS and CDR2 YFSETQ. Unmatched junction bases numbered 13, after V lost 0 bases and J lost 2 bases. In nucleotides, the CDR3 is TGCGCCAGCAGCTTGGACGCTCCGGGACAGGCTATACCCTACGAGCAGTACTTC. Translated: CASSLDAPGQAIPYEQYF.

This clonotype has at least ten counts. The V call is TRBV6-2 or TRBV6-3, the J call TRBJ2-7; possibly TRBD1 or TRBD2 for D (5 bases each). The V gene's germline CDR1 is MNHEY and CDR2 SVGEGT. V lost 10 bases to trimming and J lost 2 bases, with 21 bases between them. CDR3 length equals 15 residues. CDR3 nucleotide sequence: TGTGCCACCAACGACAATACTAGGGGTGCCTACGAGCAGTACTTC. It translates to CATNDNTRGAYEQYF.

The gene calls are TRBV28 and TRBJ1-3; D call uncertain. The CDR3 sequence is 17 residues long. CDR1 MDHEN and CDR2 SYDVKM come from the germline V gene. Trimming removed 4 bases from V and 0 bases from J, with 16 bases in between. The DNA for the CDR3 is TGTGCCAGCAGTTCCCAGAGGAGGCGAGACTCTGGAAACACCATATATTTT. The encoded protein is CASSSQRRRDSGNTIYF.

This clonotype was recorded a few times. The chain has TRBV6-5 and TRBJ2-3; the D gene could be TRBD1 or TRBD2 (5 bases each). CDR1 is MNHEY, CDR2 SVGAGI, per germline. The V end lost 6 bases, the J end lost 4 bases, and 17 bases lay between the germline ends. This CDR3 region has 15 residues. For the CDR3, the DNA is TGTGCCAGCAGAACCGGGACGCCGAGCGCAGATACGCAGTATTTT. It yields the protein CASRTGTPSADTQYF.

The rearrangement links TRBV18 to TRBJ2-2; TRBD1 agrees at 8 bases. The CDR3 is made up of 15 amino acids. Trimming took 3 bases from V and 7 from J; bases not matched to a gene: 7. Germline values: CDR1 KGHSH, CDR2 LQKENI. The CDR3 region has the DNA TGTGCCAGCTCACCGGAGCAGGGGGCGTTCGGGGAGCTGTTTTTT. Amino acid sequence: CASSPEQGAFGELFF. The full variable domain, rest sourced from reference TRBV18 and TRBJ2-2, is NAGVMQNPRHLVRRRGQEARLRCSPMKGHSHVYWYRQLPEEGLKFMVYLQKENIIDESGMPKERFSAEFPKEGPSILRIQQVVRGDSAAYFCASSPEQGAFGELFFGEGSRLTVL.

The V call is TRBV11-2, the J call TRBJ1-1; D remains ambiguous. Germline CDR1 SGHAT, CDR2 FQNNGV. This CDR3 comprises 13 residues. Trimming left V 6 bases short and J 0 bases short, with 8 bases between. The CDR3 coding sequence is TGTGCCAGCAGGCAGGATATGAACACTGAAGCTTTCTTT. Translated, it gives CASRQDMNTEAFF.

This clonotype was seen a handful of times. V and J are TRBV6-5 and TRBJ2-3, with 7 nucleotides matching TRBD1. Germline values: CDR1 MNHEY, CDR2 SVGAGI. The V segment lost 5 bases and the J segment 6 bases; nucleotides outside the gene matches: 5. The CDR3 consists of 13 residues. The CDR3 bases are TGTGCCAGCAGTCGACAGGGCCTCGATACGCAGTATTTT. Its translation is CASSRQGLDTQYF.